The subject of this entry is one TCR beta chain. Its antigen is not known. These data originate in a study of blood T cells in healthy people across ages. Study findings and constraints: Greater diversity and more naive CD4+ cells were seen in long-lived donors than in aged donors.

A sample-barcoded 5' primer and a J-beta primer mix were used in a second PCR of roughly 7 to 11 cycles. TCRdb used MiXCR to reprocess the 5' RACE reads, holding one entry per CDR3 protein. The repertoire holds 1.5 million to 2 million distinct CDR3 sequences, 28% seen once, with about 8% in the top ten. The ends were cut back, 3 bases at V and 1 base at J, with 13 bases in the middle. This CDR3 is 16 amino acids long. Germline V gene lookup returns CDR1 LGHDT and CDR2 YNNKEL (reference sequence). The authors isolated at least 6 million PBMCs per sample. This rearrangement joins TRBV3-1 to TRBJ1-5; the D is unclear. The sequence derives from a woman aged 25 to 39 in good health. Input material: blood. The DNA for the CDR3 is TGTGCCAGCAGCCATGGGGTCGCAGGAAGCAATCAGCCCCAGCATTTT. Its protein product is CASSHGVAGSNQPQHF.